Included here is one TCR beta chain sequence, with context. The sample belongs to a study of CD8+ T cells in alopecia areata. Across the study: A 6-month off-drug phase came after tofacitinib, which had lasted 6 to 18 months.

V lost 4 bases, J lost 4 bases, and 14 bases lay in between. CDR3 length: 16 residues. Germline loops: CDR1 SEHNR, CDR2 FQNEAQ (reference sequence). Treatment meaning: oral pan-JAK inhibitor, 5-10 mg twice daily. After isolation, RNA underwent reverse transcription to generate cDNA as the sequencing template. The method was immunoSEQ multiplex PCR; TCRdb's version includes in-frame clones alone and lacks a portion of them. Counted here are about 270,000 clones, 60% occurring once; the ten biggest clones make up about 0.9%. The sequence was collected from a human donor with alopecia areata. The J gene is TRBJ2-6, the V gene TRBV7-9; weak D call: TRBD1 (6 bases). This specimen consisted of CD4+ T cells sorted from blood, obtained between weeks 51 and 54, from a patient treated with tofacitinib. The CDR3 region has the DNA TGTGCCAGCAGCTCTGGACAGAGCTCAGGGGCCAACGTCCTGACTTTC. It codes for CASSSGQSSGANVLTF.